One sample yielded the 15 T cell receptor beta chains listed below, sequenced in a study of T cell changes during pregnancy in multiple sclerosis. The protocol was immunoSEQ multiplex PCR, while the TCRdb copy is restricted to in-frame clones and leaves out a portion. The sample carries fewer than 65,000 clones, approximately 94% recorded once. The sample consisted of CD4+ T cells from peripheral blood mononuclear cells, taken in the third trimester of pregnancy. The receptors were gathered from a female donor with multiple sclerosis, enrolled in a pregnancy study.

The V and J genes are TRBV5-4 and TRBJ1-4; possible D gene TRBD1, 6 bases. V was trimmed by 2 bases and J by 7 bases, leaving 18 bases between them. CDR3 size: 16 residues. Germline loops: CDR1 SGHNT, CDR2 YYREEE (reference sequence). In DNA, the CDR3 is TGTGCCAGCAGCTTCTCAAAACAGGGCCACGGTGAAAAACTGTTTTTT. As protein: CASSFSKQGHGEKLFF. The full variable domain, completed using reference TRBV5-4 and TRBJ1-4, is ETGVTQSPTHLIKTRGQQVTLRCSSQSGHNTVSWYQQALGQGPQFIFQYYREEENGRGNFPPRFSGLQFPNYSSELNVNALELDDSALYLCASSFSKQGHGEKLFFGSGTQLSVL.

This rearrangement joins TRBV19 to TRBJ2-1; the D is unclear. Germline V gene lookup returns CDR1 LNHDA and CDR2 SQIVND (reference sequence). CDR3 length: 16 residues. V was clipped by 9 bases and J by 9 bases, with 27 bases between them. The CDR3 region is CASGSRSRLTSIEQFF. As DNA, the CDR3 is TGTGCCAGCGGGTCCCGGTCCCGCCTCACTTCTATTGAGCAGTTCTTC. Based on the CDR3 plus reference TRBV19 and TRBJ2-1, the full variable domain is DGGITQSPKYLFRKEGQNVTLSCEQNLNHDAMYWYRQDPGQGLRLIYYSQIVNDFQKGDIAEGYSVSREKKESFPLTVTSAQKNPTAFYLCASGSRSRLTSIEQFFGPGTRLTVL.

A remark on this clone: One end of the junction does not line up with germline, which may come from a read error. This chain links TRBV11-1 with TRBJ1-1; D is uncertain. There are 14 residues in the CDR3. Germline CDR1 is SGHAT and CDR2 is FQDESV (reference sequence). As DNA, the CDR3 is TGTGCCAGCAGCCGTACCCCGGCCGGAGGTGAACCTTTCTTT. Its protein is CASSRTPAGGEPFF.

V is TRBV14 and J is TRBJ2-7; TRBD1 aligns across 7 bases. The CDR3 has 13 residues. J gave up 3 bases and V 4 bases, and 3 bases lay outside the gene matches. CDR1 SGHDN and CDR2 FVKESK come from the germline V gene. The CDR3 reads CASSLDRDYEQYF. CDR3 nucleotides: TGTGCCAGCAGCCTCGACAGGGACTACGAGCAGTACTTC.

The genes are TRBV6-1 and TRBJ2-3; D gene unclear. Germline CDR1 is MNHNS and CDR2 is SASEGT. The CDR3 has 11 amino acids. With 7 bases removed from V and 5 bases from J, the gap between germline ends came to 7 bases. The CDR3 is CASKELDTQYF. CDR3 sequence (DNA): TGTGCCAGCAAAGAGTTAGATACGCAGTATTTT.

This clone came up once. This chain uses TRBV6-6 with TRBJ2-2; TRBD1 is a possible D gene (5 bases). V shed 5 bases and J shed 2 bases, with 9 bases lying between them. The CDR3 extends over 14 amino acids. Germline CDR1 and CDR2: MNHNY and SVGAGI (reference sequence). This chain's CDR3 is CASSQGLNTGELFF. CDR3 nucleotides: TGTGCCAGCAGTCAGGGCCTCAACACCGGGGAGCTGTTTTTT.

The gene calls are TRBV29-1 and TRBJ1-2, with TRBD1 matching over 7 bases. The CDR3 is made up of 13 amino acids. Germline CDR1 reads SQVTM; CDR2 reads ANQGSEA. V lost 5 bases and J lost 4; bases outside the gene matches: 7. The CDR3 loop reads CSVPGQLTYGYTF. The CDR3 DNA follows: TGCAGCGTTCCGGGACAGCTTACCTATGGCTACACCTTC. Using reference TRBV29-1 and TRBJ1-2 for the parts outside the CDR3, the full variable domain is SAVISQKPSRDICQRGTSLTIQCQVDSQVTMMFWYRQQPGQSLTLIATANQGSEATYESGFVIDKFPISRPNLTFSTLTVSNMSPEDSSIYLCSVPGQLTYGYTFGSGTRLTVV.

This chain joins TRBV28 and TRBJ2-7; D unclear. V gave up 5 bases and J gave up 1 base, with 9 bases separating them. Looked up from germline, CDR1 is MDHEN and CDR2 is SYDVKM. The CDR3 contains 13 residues. The CDR3 nucleotides are TGTGCCAGCAGTATTCCTAGTTCCTACGAGCAGTACTTC. Its translation is CASSIPSSYEQYF.

This clone was seen just once. Here the CDR3 reads CASSIFGVTDTQYF. CDR3 DNA sequence: TGTGCCAGTAGTATTTTCGGAGTAACAGATACGCAGTATTTT. V usage is TRBV19 and J usage is TRBJ2-3; D is undetermined. Looked up from germline, CDR1 is LNHDA and CDR2 is SQIVND (reference sequence). This CDR3 region has 14 residues. Trimming cost V 3 bases and J 3 bases, with 10 bases left between them.

This chain joins TRBV19 and TRBJ2-2; tentatively, D is TRBD1 (6 bases). Germline values: CDR1 LNHDA, CDR2 SQIVND (reference sequence). The CDR3 extends over 16 amino acids. Trimming left V 3 bases short and J 5 bases short, with 16 bases between. The CDR3 protein is CASSMDGTRATGELFF. The CDR3 nucleotides are TGTGCCAGTAGTATGGACGGGACAAGAGCGACCGGGGAGCTGTTTTTT. The whole variable domain, filled in from reference TRBV19 and TRBJ2-2, reads DGGITQSPKYLFRKEGQNVTLSCEQNLNHDAMYWYRQDPGQGLRLIYYSQIVNDFQKGDIAEGYSVSREKKESFPLTVTSAQKNPTAFYLCASSMDGTRATGELFFGEGSRLTVL.

V and J are TRBV9 and TRBJ2-1; TRBD2 aligns across 13 bases. The CDR3 covers 14 residues. Germline V gene data show CDR1 as SGDLS and CDR2 as YYNGEE. With 4 bases clipped from V and 10 bases from J, the junction kept 5 bases outside the gene matches. CDR3 DNA: TGTGCCAGCAGCAGAGAGGGACTAGCGGGGGAGCAGTTCTTC. Its translation is CASSREGLAGEQFF. The full variable domain, in which reference TRBV9 and TRBJ2-1 provide the parts outside the CDR3, is DSGVTQTPKHLITATGQRVTLRCSPRSGDLSVYWYQQSLDQGLQFLIQYYNGEERAKGNILERFSAQQFPDLHSELNLSSLELGDSALYFCASSREGLAGEQFFGPGTRLTVL.

The V gene is TRBV4-1, the J gene TRBJ1-5; 7 nucleotides agree with TRBD1. CDR3 size: 14 residues. V was pared by 2 bases and J by 4 bases, with 2 bases of the junction left unmatched. The germline V gene has CDR1 MGHRA and CDR2 YSYEKL. This chain's CDR3 is CASSQTGDNQPQHF. In DNA, the CDR3 is TGCGCCAGCAGCCAAACAGGGGATAATCAGCCCCAGCATTTT.

The chain links TRBV10-3 to TRBJ1-1, with 8 bases that match TRBD1. V shed 4 bases, J shed 7 bases, and the junction held 11 bases outside the gene matches. Germline V gene lookup returns CDR1 ENHRY and CDR2 SYGVKD. The CDR3 totals 15 residues. The CDR3 loop reads CAISGRGLDFGEAFF. Here the CDR3 DNA reads TGTGCCATCAGTGGCAGGGGGCTGGATTTTGGTGAAGCTTTCTTT.

The V gene is TRBV10-3, the J gene TRBJ1-4; D might be TRBD1 (5 bases). V was shortened by 4 bases and J by 3 bases, with 12 bases between the two germline ends. The CDR3 has 15 amino acids. Germline V CDR1 and CDR2: ENHRY, SYGVKD. For the CDR3, the DNA is TGTGCCATCAGTGCGAAACAGGCCCCTAATGAAAAACTGTTTTTT. It encodes CAISAKQAPNEKLFF.

This clone was detected only once. The chain uses TRBV11-1 and TRBJ2-3; 7 bases align to TRBD2. This CDR3 spans 16 amino acids. Trimming took 7 bases from V and 4 from J; bases not matched to a gene: 14. Per the germline V gene, CDR1 is SGHAT and CDR2 is FQDESV (reference sequence). In nucleotides, the CDR3 is TGTGCCAGCAACTCCGGGACTATGATTAAACCAGATACGCAGTATTTT. Encoded protein: CASNSGTMIKPDTQYF.